One T cell receptor (beta chain) is described in this entry. This sample was included in a study of blood T cell repertoires in COVID-19. Study details: COVID-19 samples, acute and convalescent, were from the United States, Italy and Spain. PBMCs, B-cell-depleted T cells, or T cells provided the cDNA or gDNA that made up the material.

The V and J ends lost 3 bases and 0 bases, in that order; junction bases with no gene match: 0. The CDR3 is 14 residues long. Looked up from germline, CDR1 is KGHSH and CDR2 is LQKENI. Repertoires were generated with immunoSEQ multiplex PCR, while TCRdb's copy carries only in-frame clones and drops some. There are 110,000 or so clones in the sample; around 88% occur only once, and roughly 19% lies in the top ten. The J gene is TRBJ2-3, the V gene TRBV18; 7 bases map to TRBD1. Sequenced: peripheral blood. This TCR was recovered from a human donor with acute or convalescent COVID-19. The donor label of this sample is uncertain. The CDR3 sequence is CASSPGQSTDTQYF. CDR3 coding DNA: TGTGCCAGCTCACCGGGACAGAGCACAGATACGCAGTATTTT.